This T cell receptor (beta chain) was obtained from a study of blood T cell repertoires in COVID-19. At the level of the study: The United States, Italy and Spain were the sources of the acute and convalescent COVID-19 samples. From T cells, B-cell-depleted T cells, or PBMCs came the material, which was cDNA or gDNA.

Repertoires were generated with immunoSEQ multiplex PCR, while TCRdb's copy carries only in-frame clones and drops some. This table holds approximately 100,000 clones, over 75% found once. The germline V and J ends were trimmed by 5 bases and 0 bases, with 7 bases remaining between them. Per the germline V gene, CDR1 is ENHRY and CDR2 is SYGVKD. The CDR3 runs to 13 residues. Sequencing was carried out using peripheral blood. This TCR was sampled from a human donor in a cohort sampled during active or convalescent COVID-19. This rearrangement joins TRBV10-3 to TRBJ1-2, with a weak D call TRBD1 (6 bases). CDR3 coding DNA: TGTGCCATCAGTCGGACAGCTAACTATGGCTACACCTTC. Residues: CAISRTANYGYTF.